The sequence of this T cell receptor (beta chain) was determined in a study of tumor and adjacent non-tumor tissue in lung cancer. The library came from three nested PCR rounds adapted from ARM-PCR protocols. TCRdb passed the multiplex PCR reads through MiXCR, listing each CDR3 protein once. The repertoire consists of 60,000 to 85,000 distinct CDR3 sequences, with 65% to 80% occurring once and the leading ten covering 40% to 45%. This CDR3 has 18 residues. The germline gives CDR1 MDHEN, CDR2 SYDVKM. With 2 bases clipped from V and 4 bases from J, the junction kept 14 bases outside the gene matches. No cell sorting was done before RNA was extracted from the tissue. Distant lung tissue was collected more than 3 cm away from the tumor edge.

This TCR came from a man in his 60s with non-small cell lung cancer. Material: distant non-tumor lung tissue. The chain uses TRBV28 and TRBJ1-5, with 7 bases identical to TRBD1. The CDR3 sequence: CASSLGPAGGVRNQPQHF. The CDR3 DNA reads TGTGCCAGCAGTTTAGGGCCGGCAGGGGGGGTGCGTAATCAGCCCCAGCATTTT.